The TCR beta chain described here comes from a study of regulatory T cells in long-lasting Graves disease. Both iRepertoire HTBI primers and Arm-PCR of CDR3 regions were used to build the TCR beta libraries. TCRdb called the multiplex PCR reads again in MiXCR, with one record for every CDR3 protein. The sample carries 650,000 to 850,000 distinct CDR3 sequences, around 30% recorded once. V lost 8 bases, J lost 0 bases, and 6 bases stayed unmatched. CDR3 length: 15 amino acids. Germline CDR1 MNHNS, CDR2 SASEGT. Time point described: persistent/refractory GD, antithyroid drugs over 5 years with positive TRAb. Following extraction of RNA from PBMCs, that RNA was used to make the TCR library.

The material sequenced was peripheral blood mononuclear cells (PBMCs), taken when the disease was refractory, from a patient treated with antithyroid drugs. The rearrangement joins TRBV6-1 to TRBJ1-3, with 8 bases identical to TRBD1. This receptor was identified in a female donor with Graves disease. CDR3 nucleotide sequence: TGTGCCAGCGACCGGACAGGGTCCTCTGGAAACACCATATATTTT. Protein: CASDRTGSSGNTIYF.